These T cell receptor beta chains were read from a single sample in a study of cytomegalovirus exposure and HLA in healthy donors. TCRdb's table, derived via immunoSEQ multiplex PCR, lists solely in-frame clones and lacks some. The sample features about 31,000 clones, with 4.8% in its top ten. The sequencing input was PBMCs. The source is a female donor in good health and CMV-seronegative. CDR3s include the opening cysteine and the closing phenylalanine or tryptophan. The D gene is left open where the match is weak. Only part of the rows carry a size: once, few, many, or a class if the clone is expanded.

clone_size	v_call	j_call	cdr3_length	d_call	cdr3_nt	cdr3_aa
.	TRBV9	TRBJ2-6	19	TRBD1	TGTGCCAGCAGCGACAACCCGGGACAGGGGCTCTCTGGGGCCAACGTCCTGACTTTC	CASSDNPGQGLSGANVLTF
.	TRBV9	TRBJ2-1	15	TRBD2	TGTGCCAGCAGCGCTAGCGGGGGAGCGGTCAATGAGCAGTTCTTC	CASSASGGAVNEQFF
.	TRBV9	TRBJ1-5	14	.	TGTGCCAGCAGCGCTGGGACAAATTATCAGCCCCAGCATTTT	CASSAGTNYQPQHF
medium-sized	TRBV5-8	TRBJ1-2	13	.	TGTGCCAGCAGCTTCACAGGCTCTGATGGCTACACCTTC	CASSFTGSDGYTF
.	TRBV2	TRBJ2-3	17	.	TGTGCCAGCGGGCGGTCCCACAGGGTGATTGGCACAGATACGCAGTATTTT	CASGRSHRVIGTDTQYF
.	TRBV21-1	TRBJ1-4	18	.	TGTGCCAGCTACGGAAAGGAACAGGCTTCGAGTACTAATGAAAAACTGTTTTTT	CASYGKEQASSTNEKLFF
.	TRBV7-8	TRBJ1-4	14	TRBD1	TGTGCCAGCAGCTCGACAGGGTTGGGTGAAAAACTGTTTTTT	CASSSTGLGEKLFF
.	TRBV2	TRBJ1-5	14	.	TGTGCCAGCAGGAACCGGGACAACAATCAGCCCCAGCATTTT	CASRNRDNNQPQHF
.	TRBV7-6	TRBJ2-4	11	.	TGTGCCAGCAGCCCGGGGACAACACAGTACTTC	CASSPGTTQYF
.	TRBV9	TRBJ2-1	15	TRBD1	TGTGCCAGCAGCGTAAGGACAGGGGGAGGGAATGAGCAGTTCTTC	CASSVRTGGGNEQFF